The 31 T cell receptor beta chains given below trace back to one sample, sequenced in a study of CD8 T cells in ankylosing spondylitis. Each CDR3 protein is one row after TCRdb ran MiXCR on the 5' RACE reads. The repertoire holds some 200,000 distinct CDR3 sequences, with roughly 25% as singletons. The sample comprised blood, either unsorted or a sorted T cell fraction (not recorded which). The receptors derive from a male donor with ankylosing spondylitis or in good health (not recorded which).

The chain carries TRBV7-6 and TRBJ1-1, with TRBD1 matching 9 bases. J was trimmed by 6 bases and V by 5 bases; bases with no gene match: 7. The CDR3 loop spans 14 amino acids. CDR1 is SGHVS and CDR2 is FNYEAQ in the germline V gene. CDR3 region: CASSRGTGTSEAFF. The CDR3 nucleotides are TGTGCCAGCAGCCGCGGGACAGGGACCTCTGAAGCTTTCTTT. The variable domain in full, completed from reference TRBV7-6 and TRBJ1-1, reads GAGVSQSPRYKVTKRGQDVALRCDPISGHVSLYWYRQALGQGPEFLTYFNYEAQQDKSGLPNDRFSAERPEGSISTLTIQRTEQRDSAMYRCASSRGTGTSEAFFGQGTRLTVV.

Ten or more counts support this clonotype. V and J are TRBV10-3 and TRBJ1-5; D remains ambiguous. V lost 8 bases to trimming and J lost 1 base, with 12 bases between them. CDR1 ENHRY and CDR2 SYGVKD come from the germline V gene. The CDR3 loop spans 14 amino acids. The CDR3 is CAIRATGSNQPQHF. CDR3 coding DNA: TGTGCCATCCGGGCGACTGGGAGCAATCAGCCCCAGCATTTT.

V gene TRBV6-1 combines with J gene TRBJ1-1; D might be TRBD1 (5 bases). Germline V gives CDR1 MNHNS, CDR2 SASEGT. Trimming removed 6 bases from V and 5 bases from J, with 16 bases in between. The CDR3 is 14 residues long. The CDR3 DNA is TGTGCCAGCAGAGAACCCGGGACCGAGACTGAAGCTTTCTTT. Its translation: CASREPGTETEAFF.

This clonotype has ten or more counts. The chain employs TRBV15 and TRBJ2-1, with 8 positions matching TRBD2. Germline trimming cut 0 bases from V and 10 bases from J; bases unmatched to any gene: 8. From germline, CDR1 is LNHNV and CDR2 YYDKDF (reference sequence). This CDR3 region has 15 residues. The CDR3 spells CATSREGLGSREQFF. CDR3 nucleotide sequence: TGTGCCACCAGCAGAGAGGGACTAGGTAGTCGCGAGCAGTTCTTC.

The CDR3, as DNA: TGCAGTGCCTTGGACAGTCGAGAGACCCAGTACTTC. It specifies CSALDSRETQYF. The rearrangement joins TRBV20-1 to TRBJ2-5; perhaps TRBD1 as D (6 bases). The CDR3 loop spans 12 amino acids. The germline V and J ends were trimmed by 6 bases and 4 bases, with 12 bases remaining between them. CDR1 and CDR2 from the germline V gene are DFQATT and SNEGSKA (reference sequence).

This clonotype was observed a few times. V usage is TRBV6-5 and J usage is TRBJ1-6; perhaps TRBD1 as D (5 bases). Germline lookup yields CDR1 MNHEY and CDR2 SVGAGI. Trimming removed 5 bases from V and 13 bases from J, with 12 bases in between. This CDR3 is built from 12 residues. CDR3: CASSPEGVPLHF. DNA for the CDR3: TGTGCCAGCAGTCCCGAAGGGGTGCCCCTCCACTTT.

In its sample, this clonotype was seen many times. The chain uses TRBV12-3 or TRBV12-4 and TRBJ2-1; 11 bases map to TRBD2. The CDR3 runs to 15 residues. V was pared by 4 bases and J by 5 bases, with 4 bases of the junction left unmatched. In DNA, the CDR3 is TGTGCCAGCAGTTCGACTAGCGGGGCCAACAATGAGCAGTTCTTC. This translates into CASSSTSGANNEQFF.

This clonotype was found many times. The chain carries TRBV7-3 and TRBJ2-7; weak D call: TRBD2 (5 bases). The germline CDR1 and CDR2 sequences are SGHTA and FQGTGA. The CDR3 is 13 residues long. V was shortened by 6 bases and J by 1 base, with 10 bases between the two germline ends. Written as DNA, the CDR3 is TGTGCCAGCAGTCCCCCGGGGTCCTACGAGCAGTACTTC. This sequence encodes CASSPPGSYEQYF. The whole variable domain, filled in from reference TRBV7-3 and TRBJ2-7, reads GAGVSQTPSNKVTEKGKYVELRCDPISGHTALYWYRQSLGQGPEFLIYFQGTGAADDSGLPNDRFFAVRPEGSVSTLKIQRTERGDSAVYLCASSPPGSYEQYFGPGTRLTVT.

The chain combines TRBV6-1 with TRBJ1-1, with a tentative D call TRBD1 (5 bases). Per germline, CDR1 MNHNS and CDR2 SASEGT. V gave up 7 bases and J gave up 11 bases, with 20 bases separating them. This CDR3 is built from 13 residues. DNA for the CDR3: TGTGCCAGCACCCAAGAGGGAGGGGAAGGGGCTTTCTTT. Translation: CASTQEGGEGAFF.

This clonotype was seen many times. The chain uses TRBV29-1 and TRBJ2-5, with 8 bases lining up with TRBD1. J was trimmed by 5 bases and V by 4 bases; bases with no gene match: 15. This CDR3 region has 16 residues. CDR1 and CDR2 from the germline V gene are SQVTM and ANQGSEA. CDR3 protein: CSVGFIGTGREETQYF. CDR3 DNA sequence: TGCAGCGTTGGATTTATTGGGACAGGTCGAGAGGAGACCCAGTACTTC.

The chain is built from TRBV6-6 and TRBJ2-7; 8 nucleotides line up with TRBD2. Germline values: CDR1 MNHNY, CDR2 SVGAGI (reference sequence). The CDR3 loop spans 12 amino acids. V shed 5 bases, J shed 8 bases, and the junction held 5 bases outside the gene matches. CDR3 DNA sequence: TGTGCCAGCAGTAGCGGGAGCTCTCAGCAGTACTTC. As protein: CASSSGSSQQYF.

This clonotype came up many times. The J gene is TRBJ2-3, the V gene TRBV7-8; D is undetermined. The CDR3 runs 17 residues. V dropped 0 bases and J dropped 1 base, with 14 bases sitting between them. Germline CDR1 is SGHVS and CDR2 is FQNEAQ. This CDR3 is CASSLAPRRMGTDTQYF. In DNA, the CDR3 is TGTGCCAGCAGCTTAGCCCCGCGACGAATGGGCACAGATACGCAGTATTTT.

V and J are TRBV5-1 and TRBJ2-1, with D perhaps TRBD2 (6 bases). Germline lookup yields CDR1 SGHRS and CDR2 YFSETQ. CDR3 size: 15 residues. The germline V and J ends were trimmed by 4 bases and 9 bases, with 20 bases remaining between them. CDR3 nucleotides: TGCGCCAGCAGCCACGGACTGGACATGGGGGGTGAGCAGTTCTTC. The encoded protein is CASSHGLDMGGEQFF.

The chain uses TRBV2 and TRBJ2-3, with TRBD2 matching 8 bases. This CDR3 contains 15 residues. The junction had 7 bases not matched to a gene; V was cut back by 6 bases and J by 2 bases. CDR1 is SNHLY, CDR2 FYNNEI, per germline. The CDR3 DNA reads TGTGCCAGCAGCGGGGGGGGACTTACCACAGATACGCAGTATTTT. This encodes CASSGGGLTTDTQYF.

This clonotype has more than one count but fewer than ten. The chain is built from TRBV5-5 and TRBJ1-1, with D possibly TRBD1 on 5 matching bases. CDR1 is SGHKS, CDR2 YYEKEE, per germline (reference sequence). The CDR3 has 15 amino acids. V was shortened by 2 bases and J by 0 bases, with 11 bases between the two germline ends. In nucleotides, the CDR3 is TGTGCCAGCAGCTTCGACGGACAAATGAACACTGAAGCTTTCTTT. Translated: CASSFDGQMNTEAFF. Drawing the rest from reference TRBV5-5 and TRBJ1-1, the complete variable domain is DAGVTQSPTHLIKTRGQQVTLRCSPISGHKSVSWYQQVLGQGPQFIFQYYEKEERGRGNFPDRFSARQFPNYSSELNVNALLLGDSALYLCASSFDGQMNTEAFFGQGTRLTVV.

In its sample, this clonotype was seen a few times. The chain is built from TRBV3-1 and TRBJ2-5; no definite D call. V lost 2 bases, J lost 5 bases, and 6 bases lay in between. CDR3 length: 12 amino acids. Looked up from germline, CDR1 is LGHDT and CDR2 is YNNKEL (reference sequence). DNA for the CDR3: TGTGCCAGCAGCCAATTGGGGGAGACCCAGTACTTC. Translation gives CASSQLGETQYF.

This clonotype has a count of ten or more. The V and J genes are TRBV10-2 and TRBJ2-2; 7 bases are a match to TRBD2. Germline-derived CDR1 and CDR2 are WSHSY and SAAADI. V was clipped by 5 bases and J by 1 base; unmatched bases: 4. CDR3 length: 15 residues. The CDR3 sequence: CASSRDYQNTGELFF. The CDR3 region has the DNA TGCGCCAGCAGTCGGGACTACCAGAACACCGGGGAGCTGTTTTTT.

The gene calls are TRBV20-1 and TRBJ2-3; either TRBD1 or TRBD2 may supply D (5 bases each). The V gene lost 0 bases and the J gene lost 1 base, with 11 bases spanning the gap. The CDR3 extends over 15 amino acids. Germline V gene lookup returns CDR1 DFQATT and CDR2 SNEGSKA (reference sequence). The CDR3, as DNA: TGCAGTGCTAGAGATGGGGGTAGCGGCACAGATACGCAGTATTTT. Its translation: CSARDGGSGTDTQYF.

This clonotype was seen repeatedly, ten times or more. The chain employs TRBV4-1 and TRBJ2-2, with 7 bases fitting TRBD1. This CDR3 comprises 16 residues. Germline V gives CDR1 MGHRA, CDR2 YSYEKL. The J segment lost 0 bases and the V segment lost 5 bases, leaving 6 bases of the junction unmatched. The CDR3 loop is CASSDRQGSNTGELFF. In nucleotides, the CDR3 is TGCGCCAGCAGCGACCGACAGGGATCGAACACCGGGGAGCTGTTTTTT.

The V call is TRBV7-2, the J call TRBJ1-5; D is undetermined. This CDR3 contains 16 residues. V was pared by 6 bases and J by 2 bases, with 17 bases between. Germline CDR1 SGHTA, CDR2 FQGNSA. The CDR3, as DNA: TGTGCCAGCAGTCCAGTGGCCCTGGGTGGCAATCAGCCCCAGCATTTT. Protein sequence: CASSPVALGGNQPQHF. The variable domain in full, completed from reference TRBV7-2 and TRBJ1-5, reads GAGVSQSPSNKVTEKGKDVELRCDPISGHTALYWYRQSLGQGLEFLIYFQGNSAPDKSGLPSDRFSAERTGGSVSTLTIQRTQQEDSAVYLCASSPVALGGNQPQHFGDGTRLSIL.

The chain links TRBV5-5 to TRBJ2-7, with TRBD1 identical over 10 bases. The CDR3 sequence is 14 residues long. V was clipped by 3 bases and J by 2 bases; unmatched bases: 2. The germline gives CDR1 SGHKS, CDR2 YYEKEE (reference sequence). The CDR3 is CASSWGQGTYEQYF. The CDR3 bases are TGTGCCAGCAGCTGGGGACAGGGGACCTACGAGCAGTACTTC.

The V call is TRBV20-1, the J call TRBJ1-1; D is perhaps TRBD1 (5 bases). V dropped 7 bases and J dropped 1 base, with 13 bases sitting between them. CDR1 is DFQATT, CDR2 SNEGSKA, per germline (reference sequence). The CDR3 covers 13 residues. This chain's CDR3 is CSVTSGGNTEAFF. DNA for the CDR3: TGCAGTGTTACCTCGGGGGGGAACACTGAAGCTTTCTTT.

The V call is TRBV9, the J call TRBJ2-1; the D is unclear. This CDR3 is 17 amino acids long. Trimming cost V 0 bases and J 0 bases, with 13 bases left between them. The germline CDR1 and CDR2 sequences are SGDLS and YYNGEE. Here the CDR3 DNA reads TGTGCCAGCAGCGTAGACTCCAGGTCGAGCTCCTACAATGAGCAGTTCTTC. This sequence encodes CASSVDSRSSSYNEQFF.

This clonotype occurred many times. This chain links TRBV6-2 or TRBV6-3 with TRBJ2-1; TRBD2 matches 10 bases. Looked up from germline, CDR1 is MNHEY and CDR2 is SVGEGT. The CDR3 runs 15 residues. With 6 bases clipped from V and 8 bases from J, the junction kept 10 bases outside the gene matches. The CDR3 spells CASSPRTSGFHEQFF. The CDR3 DNA follows: TGTGCCAGCAGCCCACGGACTAGCGGTTTCCATGAGCAGTTCTTC.

Many counts were recorded for this clonotype. The CDR3 loop is CASSSGRNNQPQHF. Written as DNA, the CDR3 is TGTGCCAGCAGTTCGGGACGGAACAATCAGCCCCAGCATTTT. J is TRBJ1-5 and V is TRBV6-5; perhaps TRBD1 as D (5 bases). V shed 4 bases and J shed 3 bases, with 10 bases lying between them. Germline V gene lookup returns CDR1 MNHEY and CDR2 SVGAGI. The CDR3 is 14 amino acids.

At least ten counts were recorded for this clonotype. The genes are TRBV29-1 and TRBJ1-6; 7 bases are a match to TRBD1. CDR3 length equals 14 residues. V trimming: 3 bases; J trimming: 7 bases; junction bases outside the gene matches: 6. Germline CDR1 SQVTM, CDR2 ANQGSEA. In DNA, the CDR3 is TGCAGCGTTGATAGGGGACAGCCCAATTCACCCCTCCACTTT. Protein sequence: CSVDRGQPNSPLHF. The full variable domain, in which reference TRBV29-1 and TRBJ1-6 provide the parts outside the CDR3, is SAVISQKPSRDICQRGTSLTIQCQVDSQVTMMFWYRQQPGQSLTLIATANQGSEATYESGFVIDKFPISRPNLTFSTLTVSNMSPEDSSIYLCSVDRGQPNSPLHFGNGTRLTVT.

The chain uses TRBV5-5 and TRBJ2-2, with D perhaps matching TRBD1 (5 bases). Looked up from germline, CDR1 is SGHKS and CDR2 is YYEKEE (reference sequence). V lost 0 bases, J lost 4 bases, and 13 bases lay in between. The CDR3 loop spans 16 amino acids. The CDR3 protein is CASSLEGRGGTGELFF. Here the CDR3 DNA reads TGTGCCAGCAGCTTGGAAGGAAGGGGCGGCACCGGGGAGCTGTTTTTT.

This clonotype was recorded at least ten times. V usage is TRBV18 and J usage is TRBJ2-7; 9 positions match TRBD2. Germline CDR1 and CDR2: KGHSH and LQKENI. V shed 4 bases and J 1 base; nucleotides not matched to a gene: 2. The CDR3 length is 14 residues. The CDR3 bases are TGTGCCAGCTCACAGACTAGCGGTTCCTACGAGCAGTACTTC. This sequence encodes CASSQTSGSYEQYF.

Ten or more counts support this clonotype. The chain is built from TRBV12-3 or TRBV12-4 and TRBJ2-2; D gene ambiguous. This CDR3 is 15 amino acids long. The ends were cut back, 3 bases at V and 5 bases at J, with 13 bases in the middle. The CDR3 nucleotides are TGTGCCAGCAGTTTCTTGGGTCTGAGGACCGGGGAGCTGTTTTTT. This translates into CASSFLGLRTGELFF.

The chain recombines TRBV20-1 with TRBJ2-3; D gene uncertain. V lost 4 bases and J lost 2, with 13 bases in between. CDR1 and CDR2 from the germline V gene are DFQATT and SNEGSKA (reference sequence). The CDR3 spans 14 residues. CDR3 bases: TGCAGTGCTACAGAGGTAGAACCCACAGATACGCAGTATTTT. Translation gives CSATEVEPTDTQYF.

This chain uses TRBV10-3 with TRBJ2-1; 11 bases map to TRBD2. CDR1 is ENHRY, CDR2 SYGVKD, per germline. Germline trimming cut 9 bases from V and 0 bases from J; bases unmatched to any gene: 4. The CDR3 has 15 amino acids. CDR3 DNA: TGTGCCATGGATAGCGGGAGGGCCTCCTACAATGAGCAGTTCTTC. Encoded protein: CAMDSGRASYNEQFF.